Following are 21 T cell receptor beta chains from one sample sequenced in a study of blood T cell repertoires in COVID-19. The repertoire was sequenced with immunoSEQ multiplex PCR; TCRdb's copy has only in-frame clones and lacks some. The sample holds roughly 250,000 clones, around 88% seen once. The sample comprised PBMCs or T cells enriched from blood (not recorded which). Receptor source: a woman between 35 and 50 years old with acute COVID-19.

This chain uses TRBV11-3 with TRBJ2-1, with D uncertain. The CDR3 runs 16 residues. Germline CDR1 and CDR2: SGHNT and YENEEA. Trimming took off 7 bases at V and 0 bases at J, with 16 bases between the two ends. As DNA, the CDR3 is TGTGCCAGCACCCTTAGCAGCCAGAGCTCCTACAATGAGCAGTTCTTC. Amino acid sequence: CASTLSSQSSYNEQFF.

The rearrangement uses TRBV7-9 and TRBJ1-2, with TRBD1 matching over 9 bases. The CDR3 covers 15 residues. Unmatched junction bases numbered 11, after V lost 1 base and J lost 11 bases. Germline lookup yields CDR1 SEHNR and CDR2 FQNEAQ (reference sequence). CDR3 nucleotide sequence: TGTGCCAGCAGCTTAGACAGGGGGCCGCAATTGGGTTACACCTTC. Translating it yields CASSLDRGPQLGYTF.

This chain uses TRBV30 with TRBJ1-5; tentative D call: TRBD1 (6 bases). Trimming took 6 bases from V and 0 from J, leaving 18 bases between them. Germline assignment: CDR1 GTSNPN and CDR2 SVGIG (reference sequence). The CDR3 has 16 residues. CDR3 DNA: TGTGCCTGTGACACGGGACACCAGTATAGCAATCAGCCCCAGCATTTT. It encodes CACDTGHQYSNQPQHF.

The gene calls are TRBV30 and TRBJ1-1; D remains ambiguous. The CDR3 sequence is 13 residues long. Trimming stripped 1 base from V and 0 bases from J, with 6 bases between. The germline V gene has CDR1 GTSNPN and CDR2 SVGIG (reference sequence). CDR3 sequence reads: CAWSGRVNTEAFF. CDR3 coding DNA: TGTGCCTGGAGTGGTAGAGTGAACACTGAAGCTTTCTTT.

This rearrangement joins TRBV11-3 to TRBJ2-7; D is perhaps TRBD2 (6 bases). Germline V gives CDR1 SGHNT, CDR2 YENEEA. Trimming removed 4 bases from V and 4 bases from J, with 17 bases in between. The CDR3 has 15 residues. CDR3: CASSSPGGAGYEQYF. The CDR3 DNA reads as TGTGCCAGCAGCTCGCCCGGAGGGGCCGGGTACGAGCAGTACTTC. Using reference TRBV11-3 and TRBJ2-7 for the parts outside the CDR3, the full variable domain is EAGVVQSPRYKIIEKKQPVAFWCNPISGHNTLYWYLQNLGQGPELLIRYENEEAVDDSQLPKDRFSAERLKGVDSTLKIQPAELGDSAVYLCASSSPGGAGYEQYFGPGTRLTVT.

This chain links TRBV7-3 with TRBJ2-1; weak D call: TRBD1 (7 bases). Germline V gene sequence: CDR1 SGHTA, CDR2 FQGTGA. The CDR3 is 14 residues long. Trimming cost V 5 bases and J 3 bases, with 11 bases left between them. The CDR3 loop is CASSQQGGYNEQFF. The DNA for the CDR3 is TGTGCCAGCAGCCAGCAGGGGGGCTACAATGAGCAGTTCTTC.

V is TRBV14 and J is TRBJ2-7, with 13 positions matching TRBD2. The CDR3 runs 16 residues. Germline CDR1 SGHDN, CDR2 FVKESK. With 3 bases clipped from V and 2 bases from J, the junction kept 4 bases outside the gene matches. CDR3 protein: CASSHTSGRGAYEQYF. Written as DNA, the CDR3 is TGTGCCAGCAGCCATACTAGCGGGAGGGGAGCCTACGAGCAGTACTTC.

J is TRBJ2-3 and V is TRBV3-1 (or the pseudogene TRBV3-2); D possibly corresponds to TRBD2 (5 bases). This CDR3 has 14 amino acids. Per the germline V gene, CDR1 is LGHDT and CDR2 is YNNKEL (reference sequence). V was shortened by 6 bases and J by 6 bases, with 16 bases between the two germline ends. CDR3 residues: CASSPDARRDTQYF. The DNA for the CDR3 is TGTGCCAGCAGTCCGGACGCCCGGAGGGATACGCAGTATTTT.

The chain combines TRBV2 with TRBJ2-3; 9 nucleotides line up with TRBD2. The CDR3 runs 15 residues. V was clipped by 3 bases and J by 0 bases; unmatched bases: 1. CDR1 is SNHLY and CDR2 is FYNNEI in the germline V gene. The CDR3 sequence is CASSELAGSTDTQYF. In DNA form, the CDR3 reads TGTGCCAGCAGTGAGCTAGCGGGAAGCACAGATACGCAGTATTTT.

The genes are TRBV2 and TRBJ2-7, with 9 bases identical to TRBD2. Germline V gene data show CDR1 as SNHLY and CDR2 as FYNNEI. V trimming: 1 base; J trimming: 3 bases; junction bases outside the gene matches: 7. The CDR3 loop spans 16 amino acids. CDR3 amino acids: CASSEEGAGGLYEQYF. The CDR3 nucleotides are TGTGCCAGCAGTGAAGAGGGGGCGGGAGGGCTCTACGAGCAGTACTTC.

The gene calls are TRBV30 and TRBJ1-2; D remains unclear. The CDR3 loop spans 13 amino acids. The V end lost 0 bases, the J end lost 2 bases, and 7 bases lay between the germline ends. From germline, CDR1 is GTSNPN and CDR2 SVGIG (reference sequence). The CDR3 here is CAWSVLPNYGYTF. The CDR3 DNA follows: TGTGCCTGGAGTGTACTCCCCAACTATGGCTACACCTTC.

This chain joins TRBV11-2 and TRBJ2-7, with D tentatively TRBD2 (7 bases). The CDR3 consists of 15 residues. Germline assignment: CDR1 SGHAT and CDR2 FQNNGV. V lost 1 base and J lost 3, with 13 bases in between. CDR3 coding DNA: TGTGCCAGCAGCTTAGTAGGGGGGACTAACTACGAGCAGTACTTC. Its protein product is CASSLVGGTNYEQYF.

This clone was picked up one time. In DNA, the CDR3 is TGTGCCAGCAGCCCGGGACAGGGAAACTCACCCCTCCACTTT. Amino acid sequence: CASSPGQGNSPLHF. The V gene is TRBV7-9, the J gene TRBJ1-6; TRBD1 matches at 9 bases. Germline-derived CDR1 and CDR2 are SEHNR and FQNEAQ (reference sequence). CDR3 length equals 14 residues. Unmatched junction bases numbered 6, after V lost 5 bases and J lost 10 bases.

J is TRBJ2-1 and V is TRBV19; a weak D match, TRBD2 (6 bases). The CDR3 runs 15 residues. Trimming cost V 4 bases and J 4 bases, with 14 bases left between them. Germline V gene data show CDR1 as LNHDA and CDR2 as SQIVND (reference sequence). The CDR3 DNA sequence: TGTGCCAGTAGTACTGGGGACTCCTTTTACAATGAGCAGTTCTTC. This codes for CASSTGDSFYNEQFF.

This chain connects TRBV20-1 to TRBJ2-3, with 8 bases fitting TRBD1. After removal of 6 bases from V and 8 bases from J, the junction contained 4 bases not matched to a gene. CDR1 and CDR2 (germline): DFQATT, SNEGSKA (reference sequence). The CDR3 sequence is 11 residues long. The CDR3 bases are TGCAGTGCGCGACAGGGGTCTACGCAGTATTTT. Its translation: CSARQGSTQYF.

The CDR3 DNA reads TGTGCTAGTGGTTTGGTTGTTGACAGGGGGGCAGATACGCAGTATTTT. This sequence encodes CASGLVVDRGADTQYF. The V and J genes are TRBV12-5 and TRBJ2-3; TRBD1 matches 9 bases. J gave up 4 bases and V 0 bases, and 5 bases lay outside the gene matches. CDR3 length: 16 amino acids. The germline CDR1 and CDR2 sequences are LGHNT and FRNRAP.

V and J are TRBV2 and TRBJ2-7; D might be TRBD1 (6 bases). Germline CDR1 reads SNHLY; CDR2 reads FYNNEI. Trimming shortened V by 10 bases and J by 0 bases, and 13 bases separated the two germline ends. The length of the CDR3 is 13 residues. CDR3 coding DNA: TGTGCCATCGCAGGGGCCCGCTCCTACGAGCAGTACTTC. Translated, it gives CAIAGARSYEQYF.

The chain employs TRBV5-1 and TRBJ2-7; 8 nucleotides line up with TRBD1. This CDR3 has 14 amino acids. CDR1 and CDR2 (germline): SGHRS, YFSETQ. J lost 5 bases, V lost 2 bases, and 6 bases had no gene match. Here the CDR3 reads CASSLGTGPHEQYF. The CDR3 DNA sequence: TGCGCCAGCAGCTTAGGGACAGGTCCCCACGAGCAGTACTTC. The whole variable domain, remainder taken from reference TRBV5-1 and TRBJ2-7, is KAGVTQTPRYLIKTRGQQVTLSCSPISGHRSVSWYQQTPGQGLQFLFEYFSETQRNKGNFPGRFSGRQFSNSRSEMNVSTLELGDSALYLCASSLGTGPHEQYFGPGTRLTVT.

In its sample, this clone was seen once. The chain joins TRBV4-1 to TRBJ2-5; possibly TRBD2 for D (5 bases). CDR3 size: 8 residues. CDR1 is MGHRA, CDR2 YSYEKL, per germline. V was shortened by 7 bases and J by 12 bases, with 6 bases between the two germline ends. The DNA of the CDR3 is TGCGCCAGCAAGAGGGAGTACTTC. The encoded protein is CASKREYF.

CDR3 loop: CSVESAGVYDEQFF. CDR3 coding DNA: TGCAGCGTTGAATCAGCGGGAGTGTACGATGAGCAGTTCTTC. V usage is TRBV29-1 and J usage is TRBJ2-1; TRBD2 matches at 8 bases. Germline assignment: CDR1 SQVTM and CDR2 ANQGSEA. The V and J ends lost 2 bases and 8 bases, in that order; junction bases with no gene match: 8. The CDR3 has 14 residues.

The chain combines TRBV6-5 with TRBJ2-1; 7 bases agree with TRBD2. J gave up 7 bases and V 2 bases, and 5 bases lay outside the gene matches. The CDR3 runs to 14 residues. In germline, CDR1 is MNHEY, CDR2 SVGAGI. CDR3 sequence (DNA): TGTGCCAGCAGTTACGAGCGGGGTTGGAATGAGCAGTTCTTC. Translating gives CASSYERGWNEQFF.